This entry lists 15 T cell receptor beta chains sequenced from one sample in a study of T cells in Graves' hyperthyroidism and ophthalmopathy. Amplification of TCR beta CDR3 regions used RNA as the template. First-round RT-PCR with HTBI primers amplified the TCR CDR3 region. TCRdb reprocessed the multiplex PCR reads via MiXCR and lists one record per CDR3 protein. The profile shows under 350,000 distinct CDR3 sequences, about 21% of them singletons. Sequencing was performed on blood. The source is a woman aged 50 to 60 with Graves' hyperthyroidism.

In this sample, this clonotype turned up many times. This chain joins TRBV11-1 and TRBJ2-5; TRBD1 matches 8 bases. CDR3 length: 16 residues. Trimming removed 5 bases from V and 1 base from J; junction bases left unmatched: 9. Germline V gene sequence: CDR1 SGHAT, CDR2 FQDESV (reference sequence). The CDR3 reads CASSQKRTGSQETQYF. CDR3 sequence (DNA): TGTGCCAGCAGCCAAAAGAGGACAGGGAGCCAAGAGACCCAGTACTTC.

This clonotype has ten or more counts. V is TRBV7-3 and J is TRBJ1-3; TRBD1 matches 8 bases. CDR3 length: 19 amino acids. Germline CDR1 is SGHTA and CDR2 is FQGTGA. Trimming took 1 base from V and 0 from J; bases not matched to a gene: 11. For the CDR3, the DNA is TGTGCCAGCAGCTTAATCCCGGACAGGGCCCTCCTCTCTGGAAACACCATATATTTT. It yields the protein CASSLIPDRALLSGNTIYF.

This clonotype was seen a few times. The chain carries TRBV5-1 and TRBJ2-2, with 8 bases identical to TRBD1. The length of the CDR3 is 16 residues. V lost 0 bases, J lost 6 bases, and 7 bases stayed unmatched. The germline gives CDR1 SGHRS, CDR2 YFSETQ. The CDR3 here is CASSLETGGRAGELFF. The CDR3 DNA reads TGCGCCAGCAGCTTGGAAACAGGGGGTAGAGCCGGGGAGCTGTTTTTT.

The V gene is TRBV11-2, the J gene TRBJ2-7; no clear D. Germline CDR1 and CDR2: SGHAT and FQNNGV. This CDR3 has 14 amino acids. Trimming left V 0 bases short and J 0 bases short, with 6 bases between. In DNA, the CDR3 is TGTGCCAGCAGCTTAGAAGTTAGCTCCTACGAGCAGTACTTC. The encoded protein is CASSLEVSSYEQYF. Looking up the rest from reference TRBV11-2 and TRBJ2-7 gives the full variable domain: EAGVAQSPRYKIIEKRQSVAFWCNPISGHATLYWYQQILGQGPKLLIQFQNNGVVDDSQLPKDRFSAERLKGVDSTLKIQPAKLEDSAVYLCASSLEVSSYEQYFGPGTRLTVT.

The rearrangement uses TRBV5-1 and TRBJ1-3, with D perhaps TRBD1 (5 bases). The germline V gene has CDR1 SGHRS and CDR2 YFSETQ. The CDR3 is 17 residues long. Trimming shortened V by 0 bases and J by 4 bases, and 17 bases separated the two germline ends. The CDR3 nucleotides are TGCGCCAGCAGCTTGGCAATCAACACAGGAGCGGGAAACACCATATATTTT. It codes for CASSLAINTGAGNTIYF.

The chain combines TRBV6-2 or TRBV6-3 with TRBJ1-4, with a tentative D call TRBD1 (5 bases). Trimming removed 5 bases at V and 2 bases at J, with 12 bases between. There are 15 residues in the CDR3. Germline CDR1 MNHEY, CDR2 SVGEGT. The CDR3 reads CASSDRGLTNEKLFF. DNA of the CDR3: TGTGCCAGCAGTGACCGGGGGTTGACTAATGAAAAACTGTTTTTT.

This chain connects TRBV7-2 to TRBJ2-1; no reliable D call. V was pared by 0 bases and J by 5 bases, with 8 bases between. Germline V CDR1 and CDR2: SGHTA, FQGNSA. This CDR3 contains 14 residues. The chain's CDR3 is CASSLASGNNEQFF. The CDR3 DNA follows: TGTGCCAGCAGCTTAGCGTCCGGAAACAATGAGCAGTTCTTC.

This clonotype appeared many times. The chain employs TRBV10-3 and TRBJ2-7, with TRBD2 matching 9 bases. The CDR3 has 16 residues. The V gene's germline CDR1 is ENHRY and CDR2 SYGVKD. With 0 bases clipped from V and 7 bases from J, the junction kept 10 bases outside the gene matches. The CDR3 here is CAISESTVAGEREQYF. The CDR3 DNA reads TGTGCCATCAGTGAGTCGACGGTAGCGGGAGAGAGAGAGCAGTACTTC.

This clonotype was counted many times. The chain is built from TRBV7-2 and TRBJ2-6; no definite D call. The CDR3 extends over 15 amino acids. CDR1 and CDR2 (germline): SGHTA, FQGNSA. The V and J ends lost 0 bases and 4 bases respectively, with 7 bases between them. CDR3 amino acids: CASSLAVDGANVLTF. CDR3 in DNA: TGTGCCAGCAGCTTAGCCGTGGACGGGGCCAACGTCCTGACTTTC. The full variable domain, with the rest looked up from reference TRBV7-2 and TRBJ2-6, is GAGVSQSPSNKVTEKGKDVELRCDPISGHTALYWYRQSLGQGLEFLIYFQGNSAPDKSGLPSDRFSAERTGGSVSTLTIQRTQQEDSAVYLCASSLAVDGANVLTFGAGSRLTVL.

This clonotype was counted at least ten times. The chain has TRBV6-1 and TRBJ1-5; tentatively, D is TRBD1 (5 bases). Germline V gene sequence: CDR1 MNHNS, CDR2 SASEGT. With 4 bases removed from V and 2 bases from J, the gap between germline ends came to 15 bases. This CDR3 is built from 16 residues. The CDR3 reads CASSGSGILGNQPQHF. The CDR3 DNA reads TGTGCCAGCAGTGGATCAGGGATTTTGGGCAATCAGCCCCAGCATTTT.

This clonotype showed up many times. The V call is TRBV28, the J call TRBJ1-1; no clear D. Germline CDR1 reads MDHEN; CDR2 reads SYDVKM. The CDR3 spans 14 residues. V lost 6 bases, J lost 1 base, and 12 bases lay in between. CDR3 nucleotides: TGTGCCAGCAGGTCGACACGTAAGAACACTGAAGCTTTCTTT. It translates to CASRSTRKNTEAFF.

This clonotype was seen repeatedly, ten times or more. V usage is TRBV27 and J usage is TRBJ2-7, with a weak D call TRBD2 (5 bases). Germline V gene sequence: CDR1 MNHEY, CDR2 SMNVEV (reference sequence). V was pared by 2 bases and J by 3 bases, with 11 bases between. The CDR3 is 14 residues long. CDR3 in amino acids: CASSLTAGNYEQYF. The CDR3 DNA sequence: TGTGCCAGCAGTTTAACGGCGGGTAACTACGAGCAGTACTTC.

Many counts were recorded for this clonotype. The V call is TRBV5-1, the J call TRBJ2-3; D not resolved. Germline V gene data show CDR1 as SGHRS and CDR2 as YFSETQ. With 0 bases removed from V and 4 bases from J, the gap between germline ends came to 9 bases. The CDR3 covers 14 residues. CDR3 coding DNA: TGCGCCAGCAGCTTGGCCAGCGCGCCAGATACGCAGTATTTT. Residues: CASSLASAPDTQYF.

The J gene is TRBJ2-1, the V gene TRBV7-9; 14 nucleotides align to TRBD2. Per germline, CDR1 SEHNR and CDR2 FQNEAQ (reference sequence). V lost 5 bases to trimming and J lost 2 bases; unmatched junction nucleotides: 2. The CDR3 extends over 16 amino acids. The CDR3 DNA reads TGTGCCAGCAGCCCGACTAGCGGGAGGGCCTACAATGAGCAGTTCTTC. This codes for CASSPTSGRAYNEQFF.

This chain links TRBV29-1 with TRBJ2-7; D unclear. The V end was cut by 4 bases, the J end by 4 bases, with 26 bases between. CDR3 length equals 17 residues. Per germline, CDR1 SQVTM and CDR2 ANQGSEA. CDR3: CSVVKRFKQRSLYEQYF. CDR3 bases: TGCAGCGTTGTAAAAAGGTTCAAACAACGCTCATTGTACGAGCAGTACTTC.